This TCR beta chain was recovered during a study of CD8 T cells in ankylosing spondylitis. Overall study results and limits: Within ankylosing spondylitis blood, a TCR beta motif made up of eight highly homologous variants appeared to be characteristic. Researchers report that disease-linked clones proved CD8+ and relatively rare in peripheral blood. From matched ankylosing spondylitis synovial fluid, disease-linked clones were reportedly recovered at significantly enriched levels.

The ends lost 7 bases at V and 1 base at J; junction bases unmatched: 2. The CDR3 consists of 13 residues. The V gene's germline CDR1 is DFQATT and CDR2 SNEGSKA (reference sequence). By quantitative 5'-RACE with molecular barcodes, the TCR beta libraries were made. TCRdb re-analysed the 5' RACE reads in MiXCR, keeping a single row per CDR3 protein. Seen here are 100,000 to 150,000 distinct CDR3 sequences, roughly 9% observed once, and the top ten hold 2.5% to 3.5%. This clonotype has a handful of counts. Its antigen is currently unknown. Sequencing was performed on blood, either unsorted or a sorted T cell fraction (not recorded which). The chain recombines TRBV20-1 with TRBJ2-7; TRBD2 aligns across 12 bases. The TCR sequence derives from a male donor with ankylosing spondylitis or in good health (not recorded which). CDR3 region: CSGLAGDSYEQYF. The CDR3 DNA reads as TGCAGTGGACTAGCGGGAGATTCCTACGAGCAGTACTTC.